These 18 T cell receptor beta chains came from one sample sequenced in a study of brain T cells in children with intractable seizures. Assay used: immunoSEQ multiplex PCR; TCRdb lists only in-frame clones, some missing. Of about 340,000 clones in the sample, more than 85% were seen once. Regarding time point: blood from clinic visit 5 months post-surgery; TSC patient then seizure free. Sequencing used peripheral blood, obtained less than 6 months after surgery. The receptors derive from a boy in the first two years of life with tuberous sclerosis and intractable seizures.

The CDR3 DNA is TGTGCCTGGAGTGTGGGTGGGGGAAATCAGCCCCAGCATTTT. Translation: CAWSVGGGNQPQHF. This rearrangement joins TRBV30 to TRBJ1-5; a weak D match, TRBD1 (5 bases). Germline CDR1 GTSNPN, CDR2 SVGIG (reference sequence). The length of the CDR3 is 14 residues. V was trimmed by 0 bases and J by 4 bases, leaving 10 bases between them.

The DNA of the CDR3 is TGTGCCAGCAGTGACAACCCGATCACCGACAGCTATAATGAAAAACTGTTTTTT. Protein: CASSDNPITDSYNEKLFF. The V and J genes are TRBV6-1 and TRBJ1-4, with D possibly matching TRBD1 (5 bases). Trimming removed 3 bases from V and 4 bases from J, with 21 bases in between. From germline, CDR1 is MNHNS and CDR2 SASEGT. The CDR3 length is 18 residues.

The V gene is TRBV12-3 or TRBV12-4, the J gene TRBJ1-1; maybe TRBD1 (6 bases). This CDR3 spans 13 amino acids. The V and J ends lost 6 bases and 4 bases respectively, with 12 bases between them. The CDR3 region is CASSPQGTTEAFF. CDR3 nucleotides: TGTGCCAGCAGCCCACAGGGAACCACTGAAGCTTTCTTT.

This clone was counted once. The CDR3 DNA reads as TGCGCCAGCAGCCCGATGGACAGGGGAAACACCATATATTTT. Residues: CASSPMDRGNTIYF. This rearrangement joins TRBV5-1 to TRBJ1-3; 7 bases match TRBD1. The V and J ends lost 4 bases and 4 bases, in that order; junction bases with no gene match: 5. Germline CDR1 is SGHRS and CDR2 is YFSETQ. This CDR3 has 14 amino acids.

The CDR3 reads CASSPQWTGYEQYF. The CDR3 DNA is TGTGCCAGCAGCCCTCAATGGACAGGCTACGAGCAGTACTTC. This chain uses TRBV3-1 (or the pseudogene TRBV3-2) with TRBJ2-7; TRBD1 aligns across 7 bases. Germline loops: CDR1 LGHDT, CDR2 YNNKEL (reference sequence). V dropped 4 bases and J dropped 3; count of bases not matched to a gene: 6. This CDR3 is 14 amino acids long.

As concerns this clone: Other nucleotide sequences from this sample produce the same CDR3. The genes are TRBV5-1 and TRBJ1-5; the D gene is possibly TRBD1 (5 bases). CDR1 and CDR2 (germline): SGHRS, YFSETQ. Deletions cut 1 base from V and 0 bases from J, with 8 bases between. The CDR3 covers 15 residues. The CDR3 loop reads CASSLTGGSNQPQHF. CDR3 bases: TGCGCCAGCAGCTTGACGGGGGGTAGCAATCAGCCCCAGCATTTT.

The chain combines TRBV10-3 with TRBJ2-5; tentative D call: TRBD1 (6 bases). Germline CDR1 and CDR2: ENHRY and SYGVKD. Trimming left V 10 bases short and J 2 bases short, with 14 bases between. This CDR3 has 13 amino acids. The CDR3 DNA reads as TGTGCCACCATGGGGACACCACAAGAGACCCAGTACTTC. Protein product: CATMGTPQETQYF.

The chain links TRBV5-1 to TRBJ2-3; D uncertain. This CDR3 spans 15 amino acids. Germline V CDR1 and CDR2: SGHRS, YFSETQ. V was pared by 0 bases and J by 4 bases, with 12 bases between. The DNA for the CDR3 is TGCGCCAGCAGCTTGGGGGCTGGGGTCCCAGATACGCAGTATTTT. This sequence encodes CASSLGAGVPDTQYF.

The rearrangement links TRBV3-1 (or the pseudogene TRBV3-2) to TRBJ1-1; 9 nucleotides match TRBD1. The ends lost 5 bases at V and 5 bases at J; junction bases unmatched: 9. The germline V gene has CDR1 LGHDT and CDR2 YNNKEL (reference sequence). The CDR3 has 15 residues. The CDR3, as DNA: TGTGCCAGCAGCGATCCGGGACAGGGAATGACTGAAGCTTTCTTT. Its translation: CASSDPGQGMTEAFF.

This chain links TRBV30 with TRBJ2-5, with a tentative D call TRBD1 (6 bases). Germline assignment: CDR1 GTSNPN and CDR2 SVGIG (reference sequence). The CDR3 loop spans 15 amino acids. Trimming took off 0 bases at V and 1 base at J, with 12 bases between the two ends. The CDR3 bases are TGTGCCTGGAGTGTACGACAGGAACTCCAAGAGACCCAGTACTTC. The encoded protein is CAWSVRQELQETQYF.

The V gene is TRBV30, the J gene TRBJ2-7, with 11 bases fitting TRBD1. The V gene's germline CDR1 is GTSNPN and CDR2 SVGIG (reference sequence). V was pared by 8 bases and J by 2 bases, with 5 bases of the junction left unmatched. The CDR3 totals 13 residues. This CDR3 reads CARPGQGAYEQYF. The CDR3 nucleotides read TGTGCCCGACCGGGACAGGGGGCCTACGAGCAGTACTTC.

As regards this clone: Other DNA variants within this sample encode the same CDR3. The chain carries TRBV6-5 and TRBJ2-3, with no clear D. The CDR3 runs to 12 residues. V was pared by 6 bases and J by 0 bases, with 4 bases between. CDR1 is MNHEY and CDR2 is SVGAGI in the germline V gene. The CDR3, as DNA: TGTGCCAGCAGATCTAGCACAGATACGCAGTATTTT. Residues: CASRSSTDTQYF.

The sample holds a few counts of this clone. The V call is TRBV9, the J call TRBJ1-1; no clear D. CDR1 and CDR2 (germline): SGDLS, YYNGEE. The CDR3 covers 13 residues. V lost 3 bases and J lost 3, with 9 bases in between. The CDR3: CASSGIGDTEAFF. CDR3 bases: TGTGCCAGCAGCGGAATTGGGGACACTGAAGCTTTCTTT.

The chain employs TRBV7-6 and TRBJ1-4, with a possible D match to TRBD1 (5 bases). The CDR3 totals 15 residues. V was shortened by 1 base and J by 8 bases, with 14 bases between the two germline ends. Germline lookup yields CDR1 SGHVS and CDR2 FNYEAQ. CDR3 DNA sequence: TGTGCCAGCAGCTTAGGAGGCAGGGCGGGGGAAAAACTGTTTTTT. This sequence encodes CASSLGGRAGEKLFF.

The chain recombines TRBV12-3 or TRBV12-4 with TRBJ2-3; D gene uncertain. With 6 bases removed from V and 6 bases from J, the gap between germline ends came to 7 bases. CDR3 length: 11 amino acids. CDR3 nucleotide sequence: TGTGCCAGCAGAGGACGGGATACGCAGTATTTT. Protein: CASRGRDTQYF.

In this sample, this clone turned up once. The J gene is TRBJ2-3, the V gene TRBV21-1; the tabulated D call, TRBD2, remains unverified against the DNA. TRBV21-1 is designated a pseudogene. The CDR3 has 17 residues. CDR3 loop: CASRTKGLALETDTQYF. DNA for the CDR3: TGTGCCAGCAGGACGAAGGGGCTAGCGTTGGAAACAGATACGCAGTATTTT.

The CDR3 DNA is TGCGCCAGCAGCCAAGATCAAGGGTACAATGAGCAGTTCTTC. This codes for CASSQDQGYNEQFF. The rearrangement links TRBV4-1 to TRBJ2-1, with unresolved D. Germline V gene data show CDR1 as MGHRA and CDR2 as YSYEKL. Trimming shortened V by 0 bases and J by 4 bases, and 7 bases separated the two germline ends. The length of the CDR3 is 14 residues.

This rearrangement joins TRBV5-1 to TRBJ2-5; 10 nucleotides match TRBD2. Trimming at V came to 0 bases and at J to 3 bases, leaving 8 bases not matched to a gene. Germline assignment: CDR1 SGHRS and CDR2 YFSETQ. This CDR3 comprises 17 residues. CDR3 protein: CASSLAVAGGREETQYF. In DNA, the CDR3 is TGCGCCAGCAGCTTGGCAGTAGCGGGGGGCCGGGAAGAGACCCAGTACTTC. Based on the CDR3 plus reference TRBV5-1 and TRBJ2-5, the full variable domain is KAGVTQTPRYLIKTRGQQVTLSCSPISGHRSVSWYQQTPGQGLQFLFEYFSETQRNKGNFPGRFSGRQFSNSRSEMNVSTLELGDSALYLCASSLAVAGGREETQYFGPGTRLLVL.